Listed below are T cell receptor beta chains from one sample, sequenced in a study of T cell responses to AZD1222 COVID-19 vaccine. Repertoires were generated with immunoSEQ multiplex PCR, while TCRdb's copy carries only in-frame clones and drops some. The top ten clones hold 4.4% of a sample with 95,000 to 150,000 clones, approximately 85% of them seen once. This sample comprised peripheral blood, obtained 28 days after the second AZD1222 dose. The receptors here all came from an adult who received the AZD1222 COVID-19 vaccine. Both conserved end residues are part of each CDR3. Fields, in order: clone size, CDR3 length, D gene, J gene, V gene, CDR3 DNA, CDR3 protein. The D gene is left open where the match is weak. The size of a clone is reported for some rows only, either as once, few or many, or as a class for expanded clones.

clone_size: few
cdr3_length: 15
d_call: TRBD1
j_call: TRBJ2-3
v_call: TRBV7-9
cdr3_nt: TGTGCCAGCAGCGAGGGACAGGGGGCAGGGGATACGCAGTATTTT
cdr3_aa: CASSEGQGAGDTQYF

clone_size: NA
cdr3_length: 16
d_call: NA
j_call: TRBJ1-5
v_call: TRBV7-2
cdr3_nt: TGTGCCAGCAGCTTATTGGGGGTGTCAAGCAATCAGCCCCAGCATTTT
cdr3_aa: CASSLLGVSSNQPQHF

clone_size: NA
cdr3_length: 13
d_call: NA
j_call: TRBJ1-6
v_call: TRBV2
cdr3_nt: TGTGCCAGCACAGCGACACTCTATTCACCCCTCCACTTT
cdr3_aa: CASTATLYSPLHF

clone_size: NA
cdr3_length: 14
d_call: TRBD1
j_call: TRBJ1-5
v_call: TRBV28
cdr3_nt: TGTGCCAGCAGTGGAACAGGGGGCGACCAGCCCCAGCATTTT
cdr3_aa: CASSGTGGDQPQHF

clone_size: NA
cdr3_length: 16
d_call: TRBD2
j_call: TRBJ2-2
v_call: TRBV11-3
cdr3_nt: TGTGCCAGCAGCGCACTAGCGGGGGACCACACCGGGGAGCTGTTTTTT
cdr3_aa: CASSALAGDHTGELFF

clone_size: NA
cdr3_length: 11
d_call: NA
j_call: TRBJ1-2
v_call: TRBV28
cdr3_nt: TGTGCCACCGGACGGTTCTATGGCTACACCTTC
cdr3_aa: CATGRFYGYTF

clone_size: NA
cdr3_length: 13
d_call: NA
j_call: TRBJ1-5
v_call: TRBV7-9
cdr3_nt: TGTGCCAGCAGCTTAGACCAGGGTCAGCCCCAGCATTTT
cdr3_aa: CASSLDQGQPQHF

clone_size: NA
cdr3_length: 14
d_call: TRBD2
j_call: TRBJ2-5
v_call: TRBV24-1
cdr3_nt: TGTGCCACCAGTGACAGGACTAGCGCCGAGACCCAGTACTTC
cdr3_aa: CATSDRTSAETQYF

clone_size: NA
cdr3_length: 16
d_call: NA
j_call: TRBJ2-2
v_call: TRBV5-6
cdr3_nt: TGTGCCAGCAGCCCCCCTGCGGGGCAAAACACCGGGGAGCTGTTTTTT
cdr3_aa: CASSPPAGQNTGELFF

clone_size: NA
cdr3_length: 15
d_call: NA
j_call: TRBJ1-1
v_call: TRBV5-7
cdr3_nt: TGTGCCAGCAGCCGAGGACGGGGCATGAACACTGAAGCTTTCTTT
cdr3_aa: CASSRGRGMNTEAFF

clone_size: NA
cdr3_length: 17
d_call: NA
j_call: TRBJ2-3
v_call: TRBV21-1
cdr3_nt: TGTGCCAGCAGCAAAGTTTACGGGGATTCGGTCGCAGATACGCAGTATTTT
cdr3_aa: CASSKVYGDSVADTQYF

clone_size: NA
cdr3_length: 15
d_call: NA
j_call: TRBJ2-7
v_call: TRBV20-1
cdr3_nt: TGCAGTGCTAGTAAGGTTTCGGGTCCGACCTACGAGCAGTACTTC
cdr3_aa: CSASKVSGPTYEQYF

clone_size: NA
cdr3_length: 14
d_call: NA
j_call: TRBJ1-5
v_call: TRBV7-2
cdr3_nt: TGTGCCAGCAGCTTAGGGGGGGAACATCAGCCCCAGCATTTT
cdr3_aa: CASSLGGEHQPQHF

clone_size: NA
cdr3_length: 15
d_call: TRBD2
j_call: TRBJ2-3
v_call: TRBV2
cdr3_nt: TGTGCCAGCGGACAGCGGGGGGGGCGCACAGATACGCAGTATTTT
cdr3_aa: CASGQRGGRTDTQYF

clone_size: NA
cdr3_length: 17
d_call: TRBD2
j_call: TRBJ2-1
v_call: TRBV28
cdr3_nt: TGTGCCAGCAGTTCCCGGCTGAGCGGGGGGCCAGACAATGAGCAGTTCTTC
cdr3_aa: CASSSRLSGGPDNEQFF

clone_size: NA
cdr3_length: 16
d_call: TRBD1
j_call: TRBJ1-3
v_call: TRBV7-2
cdr3_nt: TGTGCCAGCAGCTTAGCGCGGGACAGGGCTGGAAACACCATATATTTT
cdr3_aa: CASSLARDRAGNTIYF

clone_size: NA
cdr3_length: 14
d_call: NA
j_call: TRBJ2-7
v_call: TRBV3-1/TRBV3-2
cdr3_nt: TGTGCCAGCAGTTATCTTCAGACCCAGTACGAGCAGTACTTC
cdr3_aa: CASSYLQTQYEQYF

clone_size: NA
cdr3_length: 13
d_call: NA
j_call: TRBJ2-3
v_call: TRBV30
cdr3_nt: TGTGCCTGGAGTGTAGCTGGAGGGATGAGGCAGTATTTT
cdr3_aa: CAWSVAGGMRQYF

clone_size: once
cdr3_length: 13
d_call: NA
j_call: TRBJ1-5
v_call: TRBV6-6
cdr3_nt: TGTGCCAGCAGCCGGGACATCAATCAGCCCCAGCATTTT
cdr3_aa: CASSRDINQPQHF

clone_size: NA
cdr3_length: 14
d_call: NA
j_call: TRBJ2-2
v_call: TRBV6-5
cdr3_nt: TGTGCCAGCAACCAGGACACGATCACCGGGGAGCTGTTTTTT
cdr3_aa: CASNQDTITGELFF

clone_size: NA
cdr3_length: 15
d_call: TRBD1
j_call: TRBJ1-1
v_call: TRBV6-2/TRBV6-3
cdr3_nt: TGTGCCAGCAGCTCACAGGGGGCGTCTTACACTGAAGCTTTCTTT
cdr3_aa: CASSSQGASYTEAFF

clone_size: NA
cdr3_length: 17
d_call: TRBD1
j_call: TRBJ1-2
v_call: TRBV28
cdr3_nt: TGTGCCAGCAGTCCGACCCCCCCCGGGACAGGGGGCCTTGGCTACACCTTC
cdr3_aa: CASSPTPPGTGGLGYTF

clone_size: NA
cdr3_length: 15
d_call: NA
j_call: TRBJ2-1
v_call: TRBV13
cdr3_nt: TGTGCCAGCAGCTTCCTCCCGGACCAATACAATGAGCAGTTCTTC
cdr3_aa: CASSFLPDQYNEQFF

clone_size: NA
cdr3_length: 11
d_call: NA
j_call: TRBJ2-7
v_call: TRBV7-9
cdr3_nt: TGTGCCAGCAGTCCCTCCTACGAGCAGTACTTC
cdr3_aa: CASSPSYEQYF

clone_size: NA
cdr3_length: 12
d_call: TRBD1
j_call: TRBJ2-5
v_call: TRBV29-1
cdr3_nt: TGCAGCGGATCGGACAGGGGAGAGACCCAGTACTTC
cdr3_aa: CSGSDRGETQYF

clone_size: NA
cdr3_length: 15
d_call: NA
j_call: TRBJ2-5
v_call: TRBV7-8
cdr3_nt: TGTGCCAGCAGCTTAGGCCCCACTAGAGAAGAGACCCAGTACTTC
cdr3_aa: CASSLGPTREETQYF

clone_size: NA
cdr3_length: 16
d_call: NA
j_call: TRBJ2-1
v_call: TRBV9
cdr3_nt: TGTGCCAGCAGCGTAGAGGGGCTAGCCGGCTACAATGAGCAGTTCTTC
cdr3_aa: CASSVEGLAGYNEQFF

clone_size: NA
cdr3_length: 13
d_call: NA
j_call: TRBJ2-3
v_call: TRBV21-1
cdr3_nt: TGTGCCAGCAGTTTGACAGTCACAGATACGCAGTATTTT
cdr3_aa: CASSLTVTDTQYF

clone_size: NA
cdr3_length: 15
d_call: NA
j_call: TRBJ1-6
v_call: TRBV27
cdr3_nt: TGTGCCAGCAGTGGAGGGGTCTCCCTCAATTCACCCCTCCACTTT
cdr3_aa: CASSGGVSLNSPLHF

clone_size: NA
cdr3_length: 15
d_call: TRBD2
j_call: TRBJ2-7
v_call: TRBV2
cdr3_nt: TGTGCCAGCAGTGAACAATCTAGCGGGACCTACGAGCAGTACTTC
cdr3_aa: CASSEQSSGTYEQYF

clone_size: NA
cdr3_length: 13
d_call: NA
j_call: TRBJ2-3
v_call: TRBV28
cdr3_nt: TGTGCCAGCAGAACGACTAGTACAGATACGCAGTATTTT
cdr3_aa: CASRTTSTDTQYF

clone_size: NA
cdr3_length: 16
d_call: TRBD1
j_call: TRBJ2-5
v_call: TRBV7-8
cdr3_nt: TGTGCCAGCAGCCCCAGTTCTGGGACAGGGTTGGAGACCCAGTACTTC
cdr3_aa: CASSPSSGTGLETQYF

clone_size: once
cdr3_length: 15
d_call: NA
j_call: TRBJ1-1
v_call: TRBV6-1
cdr3_nt: TGTGCCAGCAGTGATGGTGGTTTCTGGCTGGCGGGAGCTTTCTTT
cdr3_aa: CASSDGGFWLAGAFF

clone_size: NA
cdr3_length: 12
d_call: NA
j_call: TRBJ2-5
v_call: TRBV15
cdr3_nt: TGTGCCACCAGCAAAACCCAAGAGACCCAGTACTTC
cdr3_aa: CATSKTQETQYF